Listed below are T cell receptor beta chains from one sample, sequenced in a study of shared clonotypes between healthy human individuals. The data were produced by immunoSEQ multiplex PCR, yet TCRdb's version contains in-frame clones alone and is incomplete. Of about 1.1 million clones listed, around three quarters are singletons. Input material: memory CD4+ T cells from PBMCs. All receptors come from a man younger than 35 in good health. Some clones in this sample may be carry-over from other donors' samples. Both conserved end residues are part of each CDR3. Each record gives: D gene, V gene, CDR3 protein. D genes are given only for firm matches.

NA | TRBV18 | CASSPRDKNTGELFF
TRBD2 | TRBV5-5 | CASSAGPLREALEQYF
TRBD2 | TRBV4-2 | CASSQDLAGPYEQYF
NA | TRBV20-1 | CSAAAREAFF
TRBD2 | TRBV4-1 | CASSQVTSATDTQYF
NA | TRBV10-3 | CAISEVGNQPQHF
TRBD2 | TRBV4-1 | CASSLGLAGGFSSYEQYF
TRBD1 | TRBV7-9 | CASSSGQGRTDTQYF
NA | TRBV9 | CASSPPGNTIYF
NA | TRBV28 | CASSSQGRRQPQHF
NA | TRBV5-4 | CASSTGTVGYEQYF
NA | TRBV7-2 | CASSRRWQAETQYF
NA | TRBV15 | CATSRDLTYGYTF
NA | TRBV5-1 | CASMDGTLAKNIQYF
NA | TRBV5-1 | CASSLDLSSYEQYF
TRBD1 | TRBV25-1 | CASRGQTFNQPQHF
NA | TRBV28 | CASSFRPYGYTF
NA | TRBV9 | CASSPSHTDTQYF
NA | TRBV2 | CASSDRGASGYTF
TRBD1 | TRBV2 | CASSGGRGNYGYTF
TRBD1 | TRBV7-3 | CASSLNPGTGNYGYTF
NA | TRBV28 | CASGLAGGGVEAFF
NA | TRBV6-5 | CASSPTARPSEAFF
NA | TRBV29-1 | CSVGAVNEKLFF
TRBD1 | TRBV28 | CASSLDGTGGEKLFF
NA | TRBV6-1 | CASKLGGGTEAFF
TRBD1 | TRBV19 | CASSKGQGMTYEQYF
NA | TRBV18 | CASSPPTGAMNTEAFF
NA | TRBV19 | CASSPGLNRPNTEAFF
NA | TRBV5-1 | CASRSQGHKEDTQYF
NA | TRBV5-1 | CASSLGEGTSSTNEKLFF
TRBD2 | TRBV5-1 | CASSPTSGSRNEQFF
NA | TRBV6-6 | CASTDNGPLNTEAFF
TRBD1 | TRBV5-1 | CASSLAGQGFDEQFF
NA | TRBV6-5 | CASSTRTVYGYTF
NA | TRBV11-3 | CASSAGGDSYEQYF
NA | TRBV9 | CASSVAGGGTPVGNEQFF
NA | TRBV7-2 | CASSLGSQGLGGYTF
NA | TRBV2 | CASSAPSGEQYF
NA | TRBV6-1 | CASSDSFGPGETQYF
TRBD1 | TRBV15 | CATSRGGTEGRQPQHF
TRBD2 | TRBV7-9 | CASSSGSGNSYEQYF
TRBD1 | TRBV5-1 | CASSLVRGQDNEQFF
NA | TRBV9 | CASTFGPGGGSTEAFF
NA | TRBV7-3 | CASSLISLLGGGPSTDTQYF
TRBD1 | TRBV19 | CASKGDRGTYSNQPQHF
TRBD1 | TRBV19 | CASRDREVQPQHF
TRBD2 | TRBV19 | CASSLRPTSGYEQYF
TRBD2 | TRBV29-1 | CSVLAGATSGQYF
TRBD1 | TRBV14 | CASSPDRSNYGYTF
TRBD1 | TRBV28 | CASSYTGGVRYEQYF
TRBD2 | TRBV7-3 | CASSLGRGGRYNEQFF
NA | TRBV4-1 | CASSQGEGSYGYTF
NA | TRBV29-1 | CSASRASGELFF
NA | TRBV19 | CASSRSVNTEAFF
NA | TRBV4-1 | CASSQEAGNSGNTIYF
NA | TRBV4-2 | CASSQVASDSYEQYF
NA | TRBV5-1 | CASSFDGKYGYTF
NA | TRBV7-8 | CASGTYTGELFF